This T cell receptor beta chain was sequenced for a study of T cells in Graves' hyperthyroidism and ophthalmopathy. As for the study in general: Before any treatment, at initial diagnosis, peripheral blood was collected.

Overall study findings and caveats: Ophthalmopathy got predicted by the model a median approximately 6.3 months before its onset.

V lost 1 base to trimming and J lost 3 bases, with 4 bases between them. The germline V gene encodes CDR1 LGHDT and CDR2 YNNKEL (reference sequence). CDR3 length equals 12 residues. There were TCR beta CDR3 regions amplified from RNA transcripts. Initially, a first-round RT-PCR of the TCR CDR3 employed the HTBI primer set. One entry per CDR3 protein, called by TCRdb with MiXCR from the multiplex PCR reads. This table has roughly 630,000 distinct CDR3 sequences, less than 20% appearing once. This clonotype was recorded at least ten times. Its specificity is unknown. J is TRBJ2-7 and V is TRBV3-1; no firm D call. The receptor was isolated from a woman between 25 and 40 years old with Graves' hyperthyroidism. Sequencing was done on a sample of blood. This CDR3 reads CASSQGDYEQYF. The CDR3 DNA follows: TGTGCCAGCAGCCAAGGGGACTACGAGCAGTACTTC.